These T cell receptor beta chains were read from a single sample in a study of blood T cell repertoires in COVID-19. TCRdb's copy holds only in-frame clones and misses some; the assay was immunoSEQ multiplex PCR. The sample yields more than 60,000 clones, less than 90% seen once. The material sequenced was peripheral blood. These TCRs come from a man older than 75 with COVID-19, enrolled during active disease. Both conserved end residues are part of each CDR3. The D gene is left open where the match is weak. Size is omitted from some rows. Given values are once, few, many or a class for expanded clones.

j_call,d_call,v_call,cdr3_length,clone_size,cdr3_aa,cdr3_nt
TRBJ2-1,-,TRBV14,14,-,CASSQAGLYNEQFF,TGTGCCAGCAGCCAGGCTGGTCTGTACAATGAGCAGTTCTTC
TRBJ2-3,TRBD2,TRBV7-2,20,-,CASSLAGLAGGPWDTDTQYF,TGTGCCAGCAGCTTAGCGGGACTAGCGGGGGGGCCGTGGGACACAGATACGCAGTATTTT
TRBJ1-5,-,TRBV10-2,11,few,CASREGGAQHF,TGCGCCAGCCGTGAGGGGGGCGCCCAGCATTTT
TRBJ1-2,-,TRBV29-1,13,-,CSVERGKGYGYTF,TGCAGCGTTGAGAGGGGGAAGGGCTATGGCTACACCTTC
TRBJ2-2,-,TRBV6-2/TRBV6-3,15,-,CASSSGTRVAGELFF,TGTGCCAGCAGTAGTGGGACAAGAGTAGCCGGGGAGCTGTTTTTT
TRBJ1-1,-,TRBV18,16,-,CASSPPYRYLNTEAFF,TGTGCCAGCTCACCACCGTACAGATACTTGAACACTGAAGCTTTCTTT
TRBJ2-2,-,TRBV6-6,16,-,CASSYEGRPGTGELFF,TGTGCCAGCAGTTATGAGGGGAGGCCGGGCACCGGGGAGCTGTTTTTT
TRBJ1-1,TRBD1,TRBV18,15,-,CASSTSTGASTEAFF,TGTGCCAGCTCAACGTCCACAGGGGCGAGCACTGAAGCTTTCTTT
TRBJ1-1,-,TRBV7-3,14,-,CASSSTGRDTEAFF,TGTGCCAGCAGCTCAACAGGGAGGGACACTGAAGCTTTCTTT
TRBJ2-7,TRBD1,TRBV19,16,-,CASSIQRTGGWNEQYF,TGTGCCAGTAGTATACAGAGGACAGGGGGCTGGAACGAGCAGTACTTC
TRBJ2-2,TRBD2,TRBV7-6,15,-,CASSLAGLGRGELFF,TGTGCCAGCAGCTTAGCAGGCCTCGGGAGGGGGGAGCTGTTTTTT
TRBJ1-5,-,TRBV9,15,few,CASSLDSGESGPQHF,TGTGCCAGCAGCCTCGACTCAGGGGAAAGCGGGCCCCAGCATTTT
TRBJ2-1,-,TRBV5-1,14,-,CASSLGQPYNEQFF,TGCGCCAGCAGCTTGGGACAGCCATACAATGAGCAGTTCTTC
TRBJ1-1,TRBD1,TRBV19,15,-,CASSNTGGSNTEAFF,TGTGCCAGTAGTAACACAGGGGGCTCGAACACTGAAGCTTTCTTT
TRBJ2-4,-,TRBV7-2,14,-,CASRLDGSSDIQYF,TGTGCCAGCAGACTAGACGGGTCCTCGGACATTCAGTACTTC
TRBJ1-2,-,TRBV7-8,19,-,CASSSPRTRQRQQDYGYTF,TGTGCCAGCAGCTCCCCGCGAACCCGTCAAAGACAGCAAGACTATGGCTACACCTTC
TRBJ1-2,-,TRBV6-5,12,-,CASRTANYGYTF,TGTGCCAGCAGGACAGCAAACTATGGCTACACCTTC
TRBJ1-1,-,TRBV5-6,15,-,CASHPRGIVITEAFF,TGTGCCAGCCACCCTCGGGGAATAGTAATCACTGAAGCTTTCTTT
TRBJ1-1,-,TRBV19,14,-,CASSMRTLNTEAFF,TGTGCCAGTAGTATGAGGACACTAAACACTGAAGCTTTCTTT
TRBJ2-1,TRBD2,TRBV7-2,15,-,CASSLVSGGASEQFF,TGTGCCAGCAGCTTAGTTAGCGGGGGGGCCAGTGAGCAGTTCTTC
TRBJ1-1,-,TRBV5-4,15,-,CASSMGGPNGAEAFF,TGTGCCAGCAGCATGGGCGGGCCCAACGGGGCTGAAGCTTTCTTT
TRBJ1-6,TRBD1,TRBV7-9,14,once,CASSSGTGGSPLHF,TGTGCCAGCAGCTCCGGGACAGGGGGTTCACCCCTCCACTTT
TRBJ1-6,-,TRBV4-3,15,-,CASSQDRLRGDPLHF,TGCGCCAGCAGCCAAGATAGGCTGCGGGGGGATCCCCTCCACTTT
TRBJ1-2,TRBD1,TRBV15,15,-,CATSRDGQGVGGYTF,TGTGCCACCAGCAGAGACGGACAGGGGGTGGGTGGCTACACCTTC
TRBJ2-7,TRBD1,TRBV14,18,-,CASSQLRVAGGAEDEQYF,TGTGCCAGCAGCCAACTCCGGGTCGCAGGGGGCGCGGAAGACGAGCAGTACTTC
TRBJ1-6,TRBD1,TRBV18,15,once,CASSPLPQGASPLHF,TGTGCCAGCTCACCACTGCCACAGGGGGCTTCACCCCTCCACTTT
TRBJ1-6,TRBD1,TRBV10-2,13,-,CASMGQGDSPLHF,TGCGCCAGCATGGGACAGGGGGATTCACCCCTCCACTTT
TRBJ2-3,TRBD1,TRBV3-1/TRBV3-2,16,-,CASSQVWTGYTDTQYF,TGTGCCAGCAGCCAAGTTTGGACAGGGTACACAGATACGCAGTATTTT
TRBJ2-3,-,TRBV25-1,13,-,CASSESGTDTQYF,TGTGCCAGCAGTGAATCAGGCACAGATACGCAGTATTTT
TRBJ1-4,-,TRBV5-4,14,-,CASSPGARDEKLFF,TGTGCCAGCAGCCCGGGCGCCAGGGATGAAAAACTGTTTTTT
TRBJ1-1,TRBD1,TRBV7-2,16,-,CASSLGQGSYGTEAFF,TGTGCCAGCAGCTTAGGACAGGGATCATATGGCACTGAAGCTTTCTTT
TRBJ1-4,TRBD1,TRBV6-1,15,-,CASSEGGTGGEKLFF,TGTGCCAGCAGTGAAGGGGGGACAGGGGGTGAAAAACTGTTTTTT
TRBJ1-1,-,TRBV5-1,15,-,CASSLAAGTNTEAFF,TGCGCCAGCAGCTTGGCCGCGGGGACCAACACTGAAGCTTTCTTT
TRBJ1-2,-,TRBV29-1,12,-,CSVVLGQGGYTF,TGCAGCGTTGTGCTCGGACAAGGTGGCTACACCTTC
TRBJ2-7,-,TRBV6-2/TRBV6-3,16,-,CASSSPDSLGSYEQYF,TGTGCCAGCAGTTCCCCGGACAGTTTAGGCTCCTACGAGCAGTACTTC
TRBJ2-7,-,TRBV4-2,16,-,CASSQDPSLKLYEQYF,TGTGCCAGCAGCCAAGATCCGTCCCTGAAACTCTACGAGCAGTACTTC
TRBJ1-1,-,TRBV3-1/TRBV3-2,14,-,CASSQGREHTEAFF,TGTGCCAGCAGCCAAGGTAGGGAGCACACTGAAGCTTTCTTT
TRBJ2-5,-,TRBV5-1,13,-,CASSLIAQETQYF,TGCGCCAGCAGCTTGATAGCCCAAGAGACCCAGTACTTC
TRBJ1-1,TRBD1,TRBV29-1,13,many,CSGRGQGISEAFF,TGCAGCGGGAGGGGACAGGGAATTTCTGAAGCTTTCTTT